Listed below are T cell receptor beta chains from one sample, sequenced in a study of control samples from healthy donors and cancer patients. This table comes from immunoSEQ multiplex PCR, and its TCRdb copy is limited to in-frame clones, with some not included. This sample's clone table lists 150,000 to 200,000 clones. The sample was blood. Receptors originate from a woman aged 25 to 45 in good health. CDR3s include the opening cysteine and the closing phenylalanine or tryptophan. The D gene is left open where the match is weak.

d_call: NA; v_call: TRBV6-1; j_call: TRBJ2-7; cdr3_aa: CASSEDLDFKQYF; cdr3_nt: TGTGCCAGCAGTGAAGATCTCGATTTCAAGCAGTACTTC
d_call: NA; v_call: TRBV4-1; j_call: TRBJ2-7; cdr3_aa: CASSPPYEQYF; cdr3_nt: TGCGCCAGCAGCCCGCCCTACGAGCAGTACTTC
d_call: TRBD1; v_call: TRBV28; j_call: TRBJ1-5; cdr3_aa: CASDLDRVLGNQPQHF; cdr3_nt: TGTGCCAGCGATCTAGACAGGGTATTGGGTAATCAGCCCCAGCATTTT
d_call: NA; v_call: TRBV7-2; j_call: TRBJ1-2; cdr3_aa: CASSFYSVGESGYTF; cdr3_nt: TGTGCCAGCAGCTTTTATAGTGTGGGGGAGAGCGGCTACACCTTC
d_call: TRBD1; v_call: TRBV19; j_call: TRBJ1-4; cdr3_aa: CATAAGTEREKLFF; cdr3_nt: TGTGCCACCGCTGCAGGGACAGAGCGCGAAAAACTGTTTTTT
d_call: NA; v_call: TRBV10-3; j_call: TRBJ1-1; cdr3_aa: CAISEGAGSKAFF; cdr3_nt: TGTGCCATCAGTGAAGGGGCAGGGAGTAAAGCTTTCTTT
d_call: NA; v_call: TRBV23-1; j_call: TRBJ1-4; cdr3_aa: CASSQWGTPAAATNEKLFF; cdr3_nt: TGCGCCAGTAGTCAATGGGGGACGCCGGCGGCTGCAACTAATGAAAAACTGTTTTTT
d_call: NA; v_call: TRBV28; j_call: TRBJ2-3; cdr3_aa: CASTLGWGDTQYF; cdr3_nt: TGTGCCAGCACCCTGGGGTGGGGAGATACGCAGTATTTT
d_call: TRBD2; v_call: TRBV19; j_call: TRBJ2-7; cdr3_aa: CASSTGGATYEQYF; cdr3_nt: TGTGCCAGTAGTACGGGAGGAGCCACCTACGAGCAGTACTTC
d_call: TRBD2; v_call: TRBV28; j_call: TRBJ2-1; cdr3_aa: CASSSGGLYNEQFF; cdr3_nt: TGTGCCAGCAGTTCGGGGGGGCTTTACAATGAGCAGTTCTTC
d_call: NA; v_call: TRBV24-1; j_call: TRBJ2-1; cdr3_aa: CATSDLLSGVQFF; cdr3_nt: TGTGCCACCAGTGATTTGTTGTCGGGGGTTCAGTTCTTC
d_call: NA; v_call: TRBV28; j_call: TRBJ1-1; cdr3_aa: CASSLIRSIRMNTEAFF; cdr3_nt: TGTGCCAGCAGTTTAATCCGGTCCATCAGGATGAACACTGAAGCTTTCTTT
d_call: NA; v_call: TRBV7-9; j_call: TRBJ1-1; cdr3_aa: CASSLVRENTEAFF; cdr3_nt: TGTGCCAGCAGCTTAGTCAGGGAGAACACTGAAGCTTTCTTT
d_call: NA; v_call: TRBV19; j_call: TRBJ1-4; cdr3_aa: CASSIPRTRGTNEKLFF; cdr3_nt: TGTGCCAGTAGTATCCCTCGTACCCGGGGAACTAATGAAAAACTGTTTTTT
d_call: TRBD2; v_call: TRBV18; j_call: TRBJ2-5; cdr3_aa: CASSLAGGPETQYF; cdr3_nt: TGTGCCAGCTCACTAGCGGGGGGTCCAGAGACCCAGTACTTC
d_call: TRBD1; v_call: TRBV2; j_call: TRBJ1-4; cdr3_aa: CASSLTGTGAYSNEKLFF; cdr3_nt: TGTGCCAGCAGTTTGACCGGGACAGGGGCATATTCTAATGAAAAACTGTTTTTT
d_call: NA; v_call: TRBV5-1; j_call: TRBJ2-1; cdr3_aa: CASSLAGSSSYNEQFF; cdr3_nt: TGCGCCAGCAGCTTGGCCGGGAGCAGCTCCTACAATGAGCAGTTCTTC
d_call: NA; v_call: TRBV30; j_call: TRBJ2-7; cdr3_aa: CAWGPPIQGFEQYF; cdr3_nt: TGTGCCTGGGGCCCACCAATACAGGGCTTCGAGCAGTACTTC
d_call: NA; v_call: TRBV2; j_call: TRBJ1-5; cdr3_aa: CASSGWSRGDQPQHF; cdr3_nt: TGTGCCAGCAGTGGGTGGTCAAGGGGGGATCAGCCCCAGCATTTT
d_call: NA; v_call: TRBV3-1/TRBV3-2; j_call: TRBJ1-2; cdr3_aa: CASSQPQLYGYTF; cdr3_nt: TGTGCCAGCAGCCAGCCACAGCTCTATGGCTACACCTTC